Below, 19 T cell receptor beta chains from the same sample are listed, as sequenced in a study of breast tumors, draining lymph nodes, adjacent tissues. TCRdb redid the calling of the multiplex PCR reads with MiXCR, one entry per CDR3 protein. The sample yields 17,000 or so distinct CDR3 sequences, roughly 45% seen once. Sequenced: tumor-adjacent breast tissue. The receptors were sampled from a female donor with breast cancer. Some clones in this sample may be carry-over from other donors' samples.

There are many counts of this clonotype. The gene calls are TRBV20-1 and TRBJ2-6; perhaps TRBD2 as D (6 bases). CDR1 DFQATT and CDR2 SNEGSKA come from the germline V gene (reference sequence). This CDR3 has 16 amino acids. V lost 0 bases, J lost 1 base, and 10 bases lay in between. The CDR3 DNA reads as TGCAGTGCTAGAGATGATGGGGGGTCTGGGGCCAACGTCCTGACTTTC. Translating gives CSARDDGGSGANVLTF.

Ten or more counts support this clonotype. A single base separates this from a much larger clone, so it may be a read error. The chain uses TRBV6-1 and TRBJ2-7, with 8 bases fitting TRBD2. This CDR3 has 15 amino acids. V lost 5 bases, J lost 3 bases, and 9 bases stayed unmatched. Looked up from germline, CDR1 is MNHNS and CDR2 is SASEGT. CDR3 protein: CASSHLASGFYEQYF. The CDR3 bases are TGTGCCAGCAGTCATCTGGCTAGCGGGTTCTACGAGCAGTACTTC.

By its share, this clonotype is medium-sized. The rearrangement uses TRBV14 and TRBJ1-6; D is perhaps TRBD1 (5 bases). Germline CDR1 reads SGHDN; CDR2 reads FVKESK. Trimming shortened V by 0 bases and J by 10 bases, and 13 bases separated the two germline ends. The CDR3 has 15 residues. In DNA, the CDR3 is TGTGCCAGCAGCCAAGATTTTTTGGCAGGGTCACCCCTCCACTTT. As protein: CASSQDFLAGSPLHF.

The rearrangement uses TRBV20-1 and TRBJ2-3; 7 bases are a match to TRBD1. The CDR3 is made up of 16 amino acids. The germline CDR1 and CDR2 sequences are DFQATT and SNEGSKA (reference sequence). Trimming took 3 bases from V and 2 from J; bases not matched to a gene: 11. The CDR3 bases are TGCAGTGCTAGGCCTCCCGGGACAGCCACCACAGATACGCAGTATTTT. Translating it yields CSARPPGTATTDTQYF.

The chain links TRBV4-1 to TRBJ1-3; D is unresolved. CDR1 is MGHRA and CDR2 is YSYEKL in the germline V gene. V was trimmed by 11 bases and J by 8 bases, leaving 19 bases between them. The length of the CDR3 is 13 residues. The CDR3 coding sequence is TGCGCCCCTATGAACGGGTCCGGAGACACCATATATTTT. As protein: CAPMNGSGDTIYF.

This clonotype was seen ten or more times. J is TRBJ2-4 and V is TRBV5-4, with D tentatively TRBD2 (6 bases). This CDR3 contains 14 residues. CDR1 SGHNT and CDR2 YYREEE come from the germline V gene (reference sequence). V lost 1 base and J lost 3, with 8 bases in between. CDR3 coding DNA: TGTGCCAGCAGCTTGAGGGAGGACAAAAACATTCAGTACTTC. The encoded protein is CASSLREDKNIQYF.

This clonotype was recorded at least ten times. A much larger clone sits a single nucleotide away, making a read error possible. V is TRBV6-6 and J is TRBJ1-2; TRBD1 matches 7 bases. Unmatched junction bases numbered 5, after V lost 5 bases and J lost 2 bases. This CDR3 has 14 residues. Germline CDR1 MNHNY, CDR2 SVGAGI (reference sequence). DNA of the CDR3: TGTGCCAGCAGTCGAGGGACAGCGAACTATGGCTACACCTTC. Translating gives CASSRGTANYGYTF.

This clonotype has at least ten counts. This chain uses TRBV6-1 with TRBJ2-3; 7 nucleotides match TRBD1. The CDR3 is 14 residues long. From germline, CDR1 is MNHNS and CDR2 SASEGT. The junction had 13 bases not matched to a gene; V was cut back by 9 bases and J by 7 bases. DNA for the CDR3: TGTGCCAGTAAGACAGGGTTTAATGCCCATACGCAGTATTTT. Its protein product is CASKTGFNAHTQYF.

The sample holds a few counts of this clonotype. This may be a read error, as it is one base from a much larger clone. The rearrangement uses TRBV6-6 and TRBJ2-7; weak D call: TRBD2 (6 bases). V lost 6 bases and J lost 0, with 15 bases in between. The CDR3 extends over 15 amino acids. CDR1 and CDR2 (germline): MNHNY, SVGAGI (reference sequence). CDR3 sequence reads: CASRRASASSYEQYF. CDR3 nucleotide sequence: TGTGCCAGCAGACGGGCTAGCGCGAGCTCCTACGAGCAGTACTTC.

This clonotype qualifies as medium-sized. This chain connects TRBV7-2 to TRBJ2-7; 8 nucleotides align to TRBD2. V shed 5 bases, J shed 6 bases, and the junction held 12 bases outside the gene matches. The CDR3 contains 15 residues. In germline, CDR1 is SGHTA, CDR2 FQGNSA. The CDR3 region has the DNA TGTGCCAGCAGCCCCAATGGGCGGGGGGTCGGCGAGCAGTACTTC. Protein sequence: CASSPNGRGVGEQYF.

This clonotype was found many times. The rearrangement joins TRBV25-1 to TRBJ1-6; no clear D. The CDR3 has 15 amino acids. V gave up 6 bases and J gave up 4 bases, with 13 bases separating them. Germline CDR1 reads MGHDK; CDR2 reads SYGVNS. The CDR3 DNA follows: TGTGCCAGCAGCCTGTCCCAGACTTATAATTCACCCCTCCACTTT. This translates into CASSLSQTYNSPLHF.

This clonotype was seen at least ten times. Being one base from a much bigger clone, this may be a read error. The V gene is TRBV9, the J gene TRBJ1-6; D ambiguous. Germline CDR1 reads SGDLS; CDR2 reads YYNGEE. The CDR3 consists of 14 residues. CDR3 sequence: CASSVAPHNSPLPF. CDR3 DNA: TGTGCCAGCAGCGTAGCCCCCCATAATTCACCCCTCCCCTTT.

This clonotype was seen repeatedly, ten times or more. This chain uses TRBV20-1 with TRBJ2-3, with D perhaps TRBD2 (6 bases). Per germline, CDR1 DFQATT and CDR2 SNEGSKA (reference sequence). The CDR3 loop spans 14 amino acids. V dropped 3 bases and J dropped 0 bases, with 10 bases sitting between them. Here the CDR3 DNA reads TGCAGTGCTAGCGCGGGGATGAGCACAGATACGCAGTATTTT. It encodes CSASAGMSTDTQYF.

The sample holds many counts of this clonotype. This chain links TRBV4-2 with TRBJ2-2; TRBD2 aligns across 8 bases. V lost 0 bases, J lost 7 bases, and 7 bases stayed unmatched. The CDR3 spans 16 residues. The germline V gene has CDR1 LGHNA and CDR2 YNFKEQ. The CDR3 nucleotides read TGTGCCAGCAGCCAAGAGCCGGGGGGGCGTGTCGGGGAGCTGTTTTTT. Amino acid sequence: CASSQEPGGRVGELFF.

This clonotype is labeled as medium-sized. The V gene is TRBV7-9, the J gene TRBJ2-3, with TRBD2 identical over 11 bases. The CDR3 is made up of 19 amino acids. In germline, CDR1 is SEHNR, CDR2 FQNEAQ (reference sequence). The V and J ends lost 5 bases and 3 bases, in that order; junction bases with no gene match: 16. The CDR3 bases are TGTGCCAGCAGCCCAGAGGTAGCGGGAGGGCCAGCAGTTACAGATACGCAGTATTTT. Translation gives CASSPEVAGGPAVTDTQYF. The variable domain in full, with the rest retrieved from reference TRBV7-9 and TRBJ2-3, is DTGVSQNPRHKITKRGQNVTFRCDPISEHNRLYWYRQTLGQGPEFLTYFQNEAQLEKSRLLSDRFSAERPKGSFSTLEIQRTEQGDSAMYLCASSPEVAGGPAVTDTQYFGPGTRLTVL.

The J gene is TRBJ2-3, the V gene TRBV19, with a possible D match to TRBD2 (5 bases). CDR3 length: 15 amino acids. Germline values: CDR1 LNHDA, CDR2 SQIVND (reference sequence). Between the trimmed V and J ends, which lost 5 bases and 0 bases, there was a span of 12 bases. CDR3 amino acids: CASSQDWGSTDTQYF. In nucleotides, the CDR3 is TGTGCCAGTAGTCAGGACTGGGGTAGCACAGATACGCAGTATTTT.

This clonotype is termed medium-sized. This chain connects TRBV7-2 to TRBJ2-7, with TRBD1 identical over 9 bases. Unmatched junction bases numbered 11, after V lost 6 bases and J lost 5 bases. The V gene's germline CDR1 is SGHTA and CDR2 FQGNSA. The CDR3 has 15 residues. CDR3 sequence reads: CASSFEGTGLDEQYF. In DNA form, the CDR3 reads TGTGCCAGCAGTTTCGAAGGGACAGGGCTCGACGAGCAGTACTTC.

This clonotype was detected many times. This sequence joins TRBV7-8 and TRBJ2-5; possibly TRBD1 for D (6 bases). Germline V gene data show CDR1 as SGHVS and CDR2 as FQNEAQ. The CDR3 contains 14 residues. V lost 2 bases and J 7 bases, leaving 14 bases between the germline ends. The CDR3 nucleotides read TGTGCCAGCAGCTTAACAGGGTCCCAGGGGACCCAGTACTTC. Its translation: CASSLTGSQGTQYF.

This clonotype was observed at least ten times. V gene TRBV6-5 combines with J gene TRBJ2-5; 9 positions agree with TRBD2. Germline CDR1 reads MNHEY; CDR2 reads SVGAGI. V lost 2 bases, J lost 2 bases, and 6 bases stayed unmatched. There are 16 residues in the CDR3. CDR3 DNA sequence: TGTGCCAGCAGTTACCTAGCGGGGCCGTCTCAAGAGACCCAGTACTTC. Its protein is CASSYLAGPSQETQYF.